Shown below are 18 T cell receptor beta chains from a single sample sequenced in a study of blood T cell repertoires in COVID-19 (dated by TCRdb to the early 2020s). Libraries came from the immunoSEQ multiplex PCR assay. TCRdb obtained this table from immuneACCESS and retained in-frame rearrangements with V and J assigned. These tables miss some clones; where compared with another copy, unresolved V genes account for less than half of the shortfall, and the remainder is unexplained. This sample comprises more than 130,000 clones, around nine tenths of them detected only once. In total, the top ten clones hold roughly 4.3% of the sample. The sequenced sample was peripheral blood. All receptors come from a woman aged 40 to 50 with acute or convalescent COVID-19.

This chain links TRBV6-5 with TRBJ2-2; TRBD2 matches at 12 bases. Unmatched junction bases numbered 8, after V lost 10 bases and J lost 5 bases. Germline CDR1 MNHEY, CDR2 SVGAGI. This CDR3 is built from 15 residues. In nucleotides, the CDR3 is TGTGCCACCCACCCTAGCGGGGGGGGAACCGGGGAGCTGTTTTTT. Its translation: CATHPSGGGTGELFF.

The chain recombines TRBV4-3 with TRBJ2-3, with D possibly being TRBD2 (7 bases). This CDR3 is built from 18 residues. Trimming stripped 0 bases from V and 2 bases from J, with 18 bases between. Germline CDR1 reads LGHNA; CDR2 reads YSLEER. The CDR3 region has the DNA TGCGCCAGCAGCCAAGATATCTCGGCGGGGGCCCACACAGATACGCAGTATTTT. Its protein product is CASSQDISAGAHTDTQYF.

This clone has a single count. The J gene is TRBJ1-5, the V gene TRBV6-6; no clear D gene. Between the trimmed V and J ends, which lost 4 bases and 2 bases, there was a span of 12 bases. The CDR3 totals 15 residues. Germline V lookup: CDR1 MNHNY, CDR2 SVGAGI (reference sequence). The CDR3 coding sequence is TGTGCCAGCAGTTCCATAAGTCCGGGCAATCAGCCCCAGCATTTT. This encodes CASSSISPGNQPQHF.

J is TRBJ2-1 and V is TRBV27; weak D call: TRBD2 (5 bases). The V end was cut by 6 bases, the J end by 4 bases, with 19 bases between. The V gene's germline CDR1 is MNHEY and CDR2 SMNVEV (reference sequence). This CDR3 region has 16 residues. CDR3 amino acids: CASREAGFHPYNEQFF. The CDR3 DNA follows: TGTGCCAGCAGGGAGGCGGGCTTCCACCCTTACAATGAGCAGTTCTTC.

This clone was observed a single time. The chain uses TRBV6-2 or TRBV6-3 and TRBJ1-5; weak D call: TRBD1 (6 bases). From germline, CDR1 is MNHEY and CDR2 SVGEGT. The CDR3 covers 16 residues. Trimming removed 6 bases at V and 0 bases at J, with 15 bases between. For the CDR3, the DNA is TGTGCCAGCAGCCCGGACAGAGAATTTAGCAATCAGCCCCAGCATTTT. Its translation is CASSPDREFSNQPQHF.

This chain connects TRBV6-1 to TRBJ1-3, with D tentatively TRBD1 (5 bases). The germline CDR1 and CDR2 sequences are MNHNS and SASEGT. The CDR3 is 15 residues long. The germline V and J ends were trimmed by 2 bases and 1 base, with 9 bases remaining between them. CDR3 sequence (DNA): TGTGCCAGCAGTGAAAAGACAGCTTCTGGAAACACCATATATTTT. Translation gives CASSEKTASGNTIYF.

V is TRBV18 and J is TRBJ1-2; 10 bases fit TRBD1. The length of the CDR3 is 16 residues. Germline CDR1 and CDR2: KGHSH and LQKENI. With 3 bases clipped from V and 3 bases from J, the junction kept 7 bases outside the gene matches. The CDR3: CASSPGRQGADYGYTF. In DNA, the CDR3 is TGTGCCAGCTCACCGGGAAGACAGGGGGCAGACTATGGCTACACCTTC.

The chain recombines TRBV12-5 with TRBJ2-7, with a tentative D call TRBD1 (6 bases). The CDR3 consists of 14 residues. The V and J ends lost 6 bases and 3 bases respectively, with 15 bases between them. Germline V gene sequence: CDR1 LGHNT, CDR2 FRNRAP. CDR3 amino acids: CASGQGLTLYEQYF. Written as DNA, the CDR3 is TGTGCTAGTGGCCAGGGGCTGACCCTCTACGAGCAGTACTTC. Together with reference TRBV12-5 and TRBJ2-7, the CDR3 gives the full variable domain: DARVTQTPRHKVTEMGQEVTMRCQPILGHNTVFWYRQTMMQGLELLAYFRNRAPLDDSGMPKDRFSAEMPDATLATLKIQPSEPRDSAVYFCASGQGLTLYEQYFGPGTRLTVT.

Only one count was recorded for this clone. V and J are TRBV7-3 and TRBJ2-6, with D unclear. The CDR3 has 15 amino acids. V shed 6 bases and J shed 0 bases, with 9 bases lying between them. Germline values: CDR1 SGHTA, CDR2 FQGTGA. The CDR3 reads CASSPMSSGANVLTF. CDR3 nucleotide sequence: TGTGCCAGCAGTCCCATGAGCTCTGGGGCCAACGTCCTGACTTTC. The full variable domain, with the rest looked up from reference TRBV7-3 and TRBJ2-6, is GAGVSQTPSNKVTEKGKYVELRCDPISGHTALYWYRQSLGQGPEFLIYFQGTGAADDSGLPNDRFFAVRPEGSVSTLKIQRTERGDSAVYLCASSPMSSGANVLTFGAGSRLTVL.

This chain's CDR3 is CASSPLGGGPKQYF. Written as DNA, the CDR3 is TGTGCCAGCAGCCCCCTAGGGGGGGGGCCCAAGCAGTACTTC. The rearrangement uses TRBV5-5 and TRBJ2-7, with D perhaps matching TRBD2 (7 bases). V lost 4 bases, J lost 8 bases, and 19 bases lay in between. The germline CDR1 and CDR2 sequences are SGHKS and YYEKEE (reference sequence). This CDR3 has 14 amino acids.

This clone appeared once. The rearrangement links TRBV5-1 to TRBJ2-7; 9 bases are shared with TRBD1. Germline CDR1 SGHRS, CDR2 YFSETQ. Germline trimming cut 5 bases from V and 6 bases from J; bases unmatched to any gene: 9. This CDR3 is 14 amino acids long. The CDR3 nucleotides are TGCGCCAGCAGTTTCGGACAGGGGAGGATCGAGCAGTACTTC. The encoded protein is CASSFGQGRIEQYF.

The chain uses TRBV10-3 and TRBJ1-3, with a weak D call TRBD1 (6 bases). Germline V gene sequence: CDR1 ENHRY, CDR2 SYGVKD. V lost 0 bases and J 1 base, leaving 13 bases between the germline ends. The CDR3 runs 17 residues. The CDR3 sequence: CAISESRRRGSGNTIYF. CDR3 DNA sequence: TGTGCCATCAGTGAGTCCCGTCGAAGGGGGTCTGGAAACACCATATATTTT.

The genes are TRBV14 and TRBJ2-1; TRBD1 is a possible D gene (5 bases). CDR3 length: 16 residues. V shed 0 bases and J shed 0 bases, with 9 bases lying between them. The V gene's germline CDR1 is SGHDN and CDR2 FVKESK. For the CDR3, the DNA is TGTGCCAGCAGCCAAGATTGGCAGGGCTCCTACAATGAGCAGTTCTTC. As protein: CASSQDWQGSYNEQFF. Complete variable domain (other parts from reference TRBV14 and TRBJ2-1): EAGVTQFPSHSVIEKGQTVTLRCDPISGHDNLYWYRRVMGKEIKFLLHFVKESKQDESGMPNNRFLAERTGGTYSTLKVQPAELEDSGVYFCASSQDWQGSYNEQFFGPGTRLTVL.

The rearrangement joins TRBV28 to TRBJ1-1; 9 bases are shared with TRBD1. This CDR3 is 15 amino acids long. Per germline, CDR1 MDHEN and CDR2 SYDVKM. V lost 3 bases to trimming and J lost 1 base; unmatched junction nucleotides: 3. The CDR3 DNA is TGTGCCAGCAGTTTCCAGGGACAGGGGAACACTGAAGCTTTCTTT. As protein: CASSFQGQGNTEAFF.

The chain has TRBV6-2 or TRBV6-3 and TRBJ2-3; no definite D call. This CDR3 comprises 15 residues. Between the trimmed V and J ends, which lost 0 bases and 3 bases, there was a span of 10 bases. CDR1 and CDR2 from the germline V gene are MNHEY and SVGEGT. CDR3 in amino acids: CASSYSLRSTDTQYF. CDR3 coding DNA: TGTGCCAGCAGTTACTCGCTTAGGAGTACAGATACGCAGTATTTT.

The chain recombines TRBV2 with TRBJ2-1; possible D gene TRBD1, 6 bases. This CDR3 has 14 amino acids. Germline-derived CDR1 and CDR2 are SNHLY and FYNNEI. Trimming removed 4 bases from V and 6 bases from J, with 13 bases in between. The CDR3 region is CASSGDRTTNEQFF. The CDR3 bases are TGTGCCAGCAGTGGAGACAGGACGACCAATGAGCAGTTCTTC.

The chain couples TRBV6-2 or TRBV6-3 to TRBJ2-7; 9 bases match TRBD1. Trimming took 5 bases from V and 4 from J; bases not matched to a gene: 12. The CDR3 has 16 residues. Germline-derived CDR1 and CDR2 are MNHEY and SVGEGT. The CDR3 bases are TGTGCCAGCAGTACCCTGGCGGGACAGGGTGAGTACGAGCAGTACTTC. Amino acids: CASSTLAGQGEYEQYF.

The chain is built from TRBV10-3 and TRBJ2-5; TRBD2 aligns across 14 bases. V lost 3 bases, J lost 0 bases, and 9 bases stayed unmatched. This CDR3 region has 19 residues. Germline V gene data show CDR1 as ENHRY and CDR2 as SYGVKD. CDR3 DNA sequence: TGTGCCATCAGTGATTCCGGGACTAGCGGGGGTTGGTACCAAGAGACCCAGTACTTC. The encoded protein is CAISDSGTSGGWYQETQYF.